This entry describes one TCR beta chain. The sample comes from a study of blood T cell repertoires in COVID-19. Here immunoSEQ multiplex PCR was the method, and the copy in TCRdb shows in-frame clones only, minus some. The repertoire holds under 200,000 clones, with around nine tenths as singletons. This CDR3 has 16 residues. Trimming took 4 bases from V and 7 from J, leaving 17 bases between them. Looked up from germline, CDR1 is SGHDN and CDR2 is FVKESK. Those enrolled in Seattle joined during active infection and were followed longitudinally afterward. V is TRBV14 and J is TRBJ1-6, with D perhaps matching TRBD1 (6 bases). The sequence was obtained from a woman between 65 and 79 years old with COVID-19, enrolled during active disease. Sequencing was carried out using peripheral blood. As DNA, the CDR3 is TGTGCCAGCAGCCTTCTCGCCCAGGGGTCAAATTCACCCCTCCACTTT. This translates into CASSLLAQGSNSPLHF.